Presented here are 14 T cell receptor beta chains from one specimen sequenced in a study of blood T cell repertoires in COVID-19. Profiled with immunoSEQ multiplex PCR; TCRdb holds only in-frame clones, not every one. The profile covers about 13,000 clones, with approximately 91% appearing a single time and roughly 15% taken by the ten largest. Specimen: peripheral blood. The receptors here all came from a human donor in a cohort sampled during active COVID-19.

This clone showed up just once. The chain links TRBV6-1 to TRBJ2-2; 11 bases agree with TRBD2. The CDR3 is 16 residues long. Unmatched junction bases numbered 6, after V lost 4 bases and J lost 5 bases. Germline CDR1 is MNHNS and CDR2 is SASEGT. For the CDR3, the DNA is TGTGCCAGCAGTGGCACTAGCGGGAGAAGAACCGGGGAGCTGTTTTTT. Translating gives CASSGTSGRRTGELFF.

This chain uses TRBV6-1 with TRBJ2-1, with a weak D call TRBD2 (5 bases). The CDR3 loop spans 15 amino acids. Germline V gives CDR1 MNHNS, CDR2 SASEGT. Trimming took off 2 bases at V and 1 base at J, with 9 bases between the two ends. CDR3 sequence reads: CASSEIRGSYNEQFF. CDR3 bases: TGTGCCAGCAGTGAAATACGGGGATCCTACAATGAGCAGTTCTTC.

The chain combines TRBV5-4 with TRBJ1-6; D is uncertain. This CDR3 comprises 14 residues. V was clipped by 0 bases and J by 6 bases, with 7 bases between them. Germline V gene sequence: CDR1 SGHNT, CDR2 YYREEE (reference sequence). DNA for the CDR3: TGTGCCAGCAGCTTGGTCACGAGTAATTCACCCCTCCACTTT. Protein product: CASSLVTSNSPLHF.

The chain has TRBV6-4 and TRBJ1-2, with D perhaps matching TRBD1 (5 bases). The CDR3 is 15 amino acids. CDR1 and CDR2 (germline): MRHNA, SNTAGT. The V end was cut by 6 bases, the J end by 6 bases, with 20 bases between. The CDR3 DNA sequence: TGTGCCAGCAGCCACCGGGACTCGGGGGTCAATGGCTACACCTTC. Amino acids: CASSHRDSGVNGYTF.

The CDR3 nucleotides read TGTGCCAGTAGTATTCAGGGGGTTAACAATGAGCAGTTCTTC. Residues: CASSIQGVNNEQFF. The chain carries TRBV19 and TRBJ2-1; 7 bases map to TRBD1. CDR1 and CDR2 from the germline V gene are LNHDA and SQIVND (reference sequence). The CDR3 runs 14 residues. V gave up 3 bases and J gave up 5 bases; unmatched junction bases: 4.

V and J are TRBV4-1 and TRBJ2-7, with 7 positions matching TRBD1. CDR3 length: 16 amino acids. Germline V gene data show CDR1 as MGHRA and CDR2 as YSYEKL. V lost 0 bases and J lost 6; bases outside the gene matches: 11. CDR3 bases: TGCGCCAGCAGCCAAGAGGCACAGGGGTGGGTCAGCGAGCAGTACTTC. Its translation is CASSQEAQGWVSEQYF.

This clone has only a few counts. This chain links TRBV5-4 with TRBJ2-7; TRBD1 aligns across 9 bases. The germline CDR1 and CDR2 sequences are SGHNT and YYREEE (reference sequence). Trimming cost V 2 bases and J 2 bases; bases outside gene matches: 2. The CDR3 length is 14 residues. Written as DNA, the CDR3 is TGTGCCAGCAGCTTCCGACAGGGGGCCTACGAGCAGTACTTC. It specifies CASSFRQGAYEQYF.

This sequence joins TRBV7-9 and TRBJ1-1, with 9 nucleotides matching TRBD1. CDR3 length: 15 amino acids. The ends lost 5 bases at V and 7 bases at J; junction bases unmatched: 11. Germline CDR1 reads SEHNR; CDR2 reads FQNEAQ (reference sequence). The DNA for the CDR3 is TGTGCCAGCAGCCCCGGGACAGGGTCGATAGGTGAAGCTTTCTTT. Protein: CASSPGTGSIGEAFF.

The chain employs TRBV19 and TRBJ1-2; TRBD1 might be the D (6 bases). Germline CDR1 reads LNHDA; CDR2 reads SQIVND (reference sequence). V was cut by 10 bases and J by 5 bases, with 20 bases left in between. The length of the CDR3 is 14 residues. The CDR3 bases are TGTGCCACCAACCTAGGACAGAGCTATTATGGCTACACCTTC. It is translated as CATNLGQSYYGYTF.

The chain links TRBV7-2 to TRBJ2-7; the match to TRBD1 covers 10 bases. The CDR3 extends over 15 amino acids. V lost 4 bases and J lost 1; bases outside the gene matches: 4. Germline CDR1 and CDR2: SGHTA and FQGNSA. CDR3 bases: TGTGCCAGCAGCTCGGGACAGGGGCGGTCCTACGAGCAGTACTTC. This codes for CASSSGQGRSYEQYF.

The rearrangement uses TRBV7-9 and TRBJ2-1, with TRBD2 matching over 12 bases. This CDR3 region has 18 residues. CDR1 and CDR2 (germline): SEHNR, FQNEAQ (reference sequence). The J segment lost 7 bases and the V segment lost 2 bases, leaving 12 bases of the junction unmatched. CDR3 sequence reads: CASSLPPRLAGVRNEQFF. CDR3 bases: TGTGCCAGCAGCTTACCCCCTAGACTAGCGGGAGTGAGAAATGAGCAGTTCTTC.

The chain has TRBV10-1 and TRBJ2-5, with 9 positions matching TRBD1. The germline V gene encodes CDR1 WNHNN and CDR2 SYGVQD (reference sequence). The CDR3 is made up of 13 amino acids. J gave up 5 bases and V 4 bases, and 2 bases lay outside the gene matches. CDR3 sequence: CASSGQGVETQYF. The CDR3 coding sequence is TGCGCCAGCAGTGGACAGGGGGTTGAGACCCAGTACTTC.

This clone appeared a few times. The junction shows a germline mismatch at one end, possibly a read error. This sequence joins TRBV4-2 and TRBJ2-3; 10 bases are shared with TRBD2. Germline loops: CDR1 LGHNA, CDR2 YNFKEQ. This CDR3 region has 14 residues. In DNA form, the CDR3 reads TGTGCCACCAGCGCTAGCGGGAGTACAGATACGCAGTATTTT. Its protein is CATSASGSTDTQYF.

V is TRBV19 and J is TRBJ1-5; D may be TRBD1 (6 bases). V gave up 3 bases and J gave up 9 bases, with 21 bases separating them. CDR1 is LNHDA, CDR2 SQIVND, per germline (reference sequence). The CDR3 consists of 16 residues. In DNA form, the CDR3 reads TGTGCCAGTAGTATTCCACTTTCTACAGGGATAGGGCCCCAGCATTTT. It translates to CASSIPLSTGIGPQHF.